This entry concerns a single T cell receptor (beta chain). What it recognizes is unknown. The source of the sample is a study of T-cell memory formation after mild COVID-19. At the level of the study: Clusters of TCRs were largely donor specific. Overall study results and limits: Pre-infection memory held some responding clones, suggesting pre-existing cross-reactive T cells responded.

Using constant-segment primers, 5'RACE produced TCR alpha and TCR beta cDNA libraries carrying sample barcodes and UMIs. TCRdb ran MiXCR on the 5' RACE reads and lists one entry per CDR3 protein. The data show some 200,000 distinct CDR3 sequences, about a fifth seen once. The CDR3 is 16 amino acids. V lost 3 bases and J 0 bases, leaving 12 bases between the germline ends. CDR1 is SNHLY and CDR2 is FYNNEI in the germline V gene. The V gene is TRBV2, the J gene TRBJ1-5, with D perhaps TRBD1 (5 bases). This receptor was identified in an adult woman who had mild COVID-19 (a few samples of this study predate the infection). Cell type and time point are not known. The sample consisted of PBMCs or a T cell subset sorted from them (not recorded which). The CDR3 spells CASSEIGAYSNQPQHF. The CDR3 nucleotides are TGTGCCAGCAGTGAGATTGGGGCGTATAGCAATCAGCCCCAGCATTTT.